These 19 T cell receptor beta chains were all obtained from the same sample, sequenced in a study of CD8+ T cells in alopecia areata. After isolation, RNA underwent reverse transcription to generate cDNA as the sequencing template. Measured with immunoSEQ multiplex PCR; TCRdb has only the in-frame clones, and not every one. Of about 190,000 clones in the sample, 64% were seen once. Indicated treatment: oral pan-JAK inhibitor, 5-10 mg twice daily. Sample: CD4+ T cells sorted from blood, taken at week 4, from a patient treated with tofacitinib. The receptors stem from a human donor with alopecia areata.

The V gene is TRBV4-3, the J gene TRBJ2-3, with unresolved D. This CDR3 contains 15 residues. Germline CDR1 and CDR2: LGHNA and YSLEER. The V end lost 2 bases, the J end lost 2 bases, and 11 bases lay between the germline ends. The CDR3 sequence is CASSQSGVSTDTQYF. As DNA, the CDR3 is TGCGCCAGCAGCCAATCCGGCGTTTCCACAGATACGCAGTATTTT.

This chain uses TRBV5-1 with TRBJ2-1; 8 nucleotides match TRBD2. V shed 4 bases and J 0 bases; nucleotides not matched to a gene: 3. Germline CDR1 SGHRS, CDR2 YFSETQ. The CDR3 is 15 residues long. The CDR3 bases are TGCGCCAGCAGCATTAGCGGGGCCTCCTACAATGAGCAGTTCTTC. Translating it yields CASSISGASYNEQFF. The full variable domain, with the rest looked up from reference TRBV5-1 and TRBJ2-1, is KAGVTQTPRYLIKTRGQQVTLSCSPISGHRSVSWYQQTPGQGLQFLFEYFSETQRNKGNFPGRFSGRQFSNSRSEMNVSTLELGDSALYLCASSISGASYNEQFFGPGTRLTVL.

Here the CDR3 reads CACSPAGIDGYTF. In DNA form, the CDR3 reads TGTGCCTGCAGCCCCGCGGGAATCGATGGCTACACCTTC. This chain joins TRBV30 and TRBJ1-2, with unresolved D. Trimming removed 6 bases at V and 6 bases at J, with 17 bases between. The germline CDR1 and CDR2 sequences are GTSNPN and SVGIG (reference sequence). The CDR3 consists of 13 residues.

J is TRBJ1-6 and V is TRBV7-2; D gene ambiguous. The CDR3 consists of 14 residues. Trimming removed 5 bases from V and 6 bases from J, with 11 bases in between. From germline, CDR1 is SGHTA and CDR2 FQGNSA. CDR3 nucleotides: TGTGCCAGCAGCAGACGGGATTTTAATTCACCCCTCCACTTT. Its translation is CASSRRDFNSPLHF.

The chain recombines TRBV23-1 with TRBJ1-5; 7 bases align to TRBD1. TRBV23-1 is an open reading frame whose function is uncertain. After removal of 8 bases from V and 4 bases from J, the junction contained 23 bases not matched to a gene. The CDR3 runs to 19 residues. CDR3 sequence reads: CASPHPRSLTGARNQPQHF. In DNA, the CDR3 is TGCGCCAGCCCTCATCCCCGATCGTTAACAGGGGCAAGAAATCAGCCCCAGCATTTT.

The genes are TRBV6-6 and TRBJ1-3; D not resolved. The CDR3 extends over 14 amino acids. Trimming shortened V by 4 bases and J by 2 bases, and 9 bases separated the two germline ends. Germline CDR1 reads MNHNY; CDR2 reads SVGAGI (reference sequence). The CDR3 sequence is CASSSDGTGNTIYF. The CDR3 DNA reads TGTGCCAGCAGTTCCGACGGGACTGGAAACACCATATATTTT.

This clone has a handful of counts. This rearrangement joins TRBV29-1 to TRBJ1-1; 7 nucleotides align to TRBD1. The CDR3 spans 13 residues. V gave up 6 bases and J gave up 1 base; unmatched junction bases: 5. Germline V gene sequence: CDR1 SQVTM, CDR2 ANQGSEA. CDR3 protein: CSVGRQGNTEAFF. As DNA, the CDR3 is TGCAGCGTCGGAAGACAGGGGAACACTGAAGCTTTCTTT.

The V and J genes are TRBV9 and TRBJ1-1; no firm D call. The V end lost 3 bases, the J end lost 0 bases, and 9 bases lay between the germline ends. Germline V lookup: CDR1 SGDLS, CDR2 YYNGEE. The CDR3 extends over 14 amino acids. CDR3 in amino acids: CASSEGPMNTEAFF. As DNA, the CDR3 is TGTGCCAGCAGCGAGGGTCCTATGAACACTGAAGCTTTCTTT.

This chain connects TRBV6-5 to TRBJ1-1; TRBD1 aligns across 7 bases. CDR3 size: 16 residues. V lost 4 bases, J lost 5 bases, and 13 bases stayed unmatched. Germline V gene sequence: CDR1 MNHEY, CDR2 SVGAGI. Here the CDR3 reads CASSSPRDRQATEAFF. CDR3 coding DNA: TGTGCCAGCAGTTCCCCTCGGGACAGACAGGCGACTGAAGCTTTCTTT.

The chain couples TRBV5-1 to TRBJ1-6; TRBD1 matches at 9 bases. CDR3 length equals 16 residues. V trimming: 0 bases; J trimming: 10 bases; junction bases outside the gene matches: 8. Germline CDR1 is SGHRS and CDR2 is YFSETQ. The CDR3 loop is CASSLAADRGNSPLHF. For the CDR3, the DNA is TGCGCCAGCAGCTTGGCCGCGGACAGGGGTAACTCACCCCTCCACTTT.

The J gene is TRBJ1-5, the V gene TRBV15; D call uncertain. The germline V and J ends were trimmed by 0 bases and 0 bases, with 24 bases remaining between them. Germline loops: CDR1 LNHNV, CDR2 YYDKDF (reference sequence). The length of the CDR3 is 21 residues. In DNA form, the CDR3 reads TGTGCCACCAGCAGAGATCATCAAGGATTTCATGCTCATTATAGCAATCAGCCCCAGCATTTT. This encodes CATSRDHQGFHAHYSNQPQHF.

CDR3 in DNA: TGCAGCGTTGAAACGGACAGGGCAAACATTCAGTACTTC. This translates into CSVETDRANIQYF. The chain employs TRBV29-1 and TRBJ2-4, with 8 bases fitting TRBD1. Germline V gene data show CDR1 as SQVTM and CDR2 as ANQGSEA. CDR3 size: 13 residues. The junction had 3 bases not matched to a gene; V was cut back by 2 bases and J by 6 bases.

This clone was recorded a few times. The chain has TRBV5-1 and TRBJ1-2, with D possibly being TRBD1 (5 bases). The CDR3 has 13 residues. Germline CDR1 reads SGHRS; CDR2 reads YFSETQ. Trimming cost V 6 bases and J 4 bases, with 13 bases left between them. CDR3 protein: CASNSGSGYGYTF. The CDR3, as DNA: TGCGCCAGCAACTCAGGGAGTGGCTATGGCTACACCTTC.

This clone was found a few times. V is TRBV25-1 and J is TRBJ1-2, with D perhaps matching TRBD1 (6 bases). V was shortened by 5 bases and J by 4 bases, with 11 bases between the two germline ends. The length of the CDR3 is 13 residues. Germline V CDR1 and CDR2: MGHDK, SYGVNS. CDR3 residues: CASSYRTAYGYTF. Written as DNA, the CDR3 is TGTGCCAGCAGTTATAGGACAGCCTATGGCTACACCTTC.

As for this clone: An end of the junction does not agree with germline; a read error may underlie this. The J gene is TRBJ1-2, the V gene TRBV7-2; 11 nucleotides align to TRBD1. CDR3 size: 14 residues. Germline assignment: CDR1 SGHTA and CDR2 FQGNSA. CDR3 nucleotide sequence: TGCGCCAGCAGCTTGGACAGGGGGCAGGATGGCTACACCTTC. The encoded protein is CASSLDRGQDGYTF.

The chain carries TRBV2 and TRBJ1-2; D perhaps matches TRBD1 (6 bases). The germline V gene encodes CDR1 SNHLY and CDR2 FYNNEI. CDR3 length: 13 amino acids. V was shortened by 11 bases and J by 3 bases, with 16 bases between the two germline ends. CDR3: CAGFRGLDYGYTF. DNA of the CDR3: TGTGCCGGCTTCAGGGGACTTGACTATGGCTACACCTTC.

The chain uses TRBV6-6 and TRBJ2-5; maybe TRBD1 (6 bases). V was shortened by 6 bases and J by 5 bases, with 16 bases between the two germline ends. CDR1 is MNHNY and CDR2 is SVGAGI in the germline V gene (reference sequence). This CDR3 is 14 amino acids long. The CDR3 sequence: CASSLMGARETQYF. DNA of the CDR3: TGTGCCAGCAGCTTGATGGGGGCAAGGGAGACCCAGTACTTC.

The chain is built from TRBV7-9 and TRBJ2-3, with 8 positions matching TRBD2. The germline V gene encodes CDR1 SEHNR and CDR2 FQNEAQ (reference sequence). This CDR3 spans 15 amino acids. V gave up 5 bases and J gave up 4 bases; unmatched junction bases: 8. In DNA form, the CDR3 reads TGTGCCAGCAGCCAACCGAGCGGGGGAGCAGATACGCAGTATTTT. It encodes CASSQPSGGADTQYF.

The rearrangement links TRBV2 to TRBJ1-1; D gene uncertain. CDR3 length: 11 residues. V was pared by 4 bases and J by 6 bases, with 6 bases between. Germline V gene data show CDR1 as SNHLY and CDR2 as FYNNEI. CDR3 amino acids: CASSVWAEAFF. The CDR3 DNA follows: TGTGCCAGCAGTGTGTGGGCTGAAGCTTTCTTT.